This T cell receptor beta chain was captured in a study of T cell changes during pregnancy in multiple sclerosis. This clone was counted once. CDR1 and CDR2 (germline): SGHRS, YFSETQ. The trim removed 0 bases at V and 2 bases at J, leaving 5 bases unmatched. The CDR3 extends over 16 amino acids. Measured with immunoSEQ multiplex PCR; TCRdb has only the in-frame clones, and not every one. Among about 87,000 clones listed, just under 95% were seen once. This sequence was found in a female donor in good health, enrolled as a control in a pregnancy study. The chain carries TRBV5-1 and TRBJ2-5, with TRBD2 identical over 9 bases. Sequencing used peripheral blood, obtained in the third trimester of pregnancy. This CDR3 is CASSLDSGSYQETQYF. CDR3 bases: TGCGCCAGCAGCTTGGATAGCGGGAGCTATCAAGAGACCCAGTACTTC.